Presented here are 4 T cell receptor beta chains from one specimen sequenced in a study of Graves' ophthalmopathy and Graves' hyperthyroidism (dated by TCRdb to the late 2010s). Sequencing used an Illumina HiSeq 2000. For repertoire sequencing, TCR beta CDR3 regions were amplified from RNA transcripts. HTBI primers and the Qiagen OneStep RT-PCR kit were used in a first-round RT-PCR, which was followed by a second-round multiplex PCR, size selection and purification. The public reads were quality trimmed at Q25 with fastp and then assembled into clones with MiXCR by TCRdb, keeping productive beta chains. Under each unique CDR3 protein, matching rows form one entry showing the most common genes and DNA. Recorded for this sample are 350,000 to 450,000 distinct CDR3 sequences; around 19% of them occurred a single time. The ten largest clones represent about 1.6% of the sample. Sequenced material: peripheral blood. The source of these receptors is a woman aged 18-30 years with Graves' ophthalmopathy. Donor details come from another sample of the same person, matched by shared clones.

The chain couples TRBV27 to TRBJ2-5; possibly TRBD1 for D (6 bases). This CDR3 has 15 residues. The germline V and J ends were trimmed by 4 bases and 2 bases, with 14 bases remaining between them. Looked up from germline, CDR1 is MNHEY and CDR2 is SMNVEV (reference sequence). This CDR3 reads CASSSTRDNQETQYF. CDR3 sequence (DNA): TGTGCCAGCAGTTCTACCAGGGACAATCAAGAGACCCAGTACTTC.

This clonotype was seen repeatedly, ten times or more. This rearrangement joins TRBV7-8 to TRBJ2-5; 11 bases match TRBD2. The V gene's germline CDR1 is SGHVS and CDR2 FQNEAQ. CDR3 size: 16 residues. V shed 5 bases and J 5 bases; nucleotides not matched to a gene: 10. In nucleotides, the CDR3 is TGTGCCAGCAGCCGCGTAGCGGGAGGGTTATTCGAGACCCAGTACTTC. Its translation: CASSRVAGGLFETQYF.

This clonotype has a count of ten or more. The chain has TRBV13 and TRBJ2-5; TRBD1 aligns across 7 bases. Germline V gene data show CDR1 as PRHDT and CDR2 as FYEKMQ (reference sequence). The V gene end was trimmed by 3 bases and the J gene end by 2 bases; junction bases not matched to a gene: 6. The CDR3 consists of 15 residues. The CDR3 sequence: CASSLHRGTQETQYF. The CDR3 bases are TGTGCCAGCAGCTTGCACAGGGGTACGCAAGAGACCCAGTACTTC.

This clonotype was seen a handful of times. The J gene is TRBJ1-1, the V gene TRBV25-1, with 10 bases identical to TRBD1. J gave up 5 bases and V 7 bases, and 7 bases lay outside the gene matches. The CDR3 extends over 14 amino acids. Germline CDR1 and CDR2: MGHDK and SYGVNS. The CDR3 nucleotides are TGTGCCAGCAAGACAGGGGGCGAATATACTGAAGCTTTCTTT. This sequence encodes CASKTGGEYTEAFF.